Listed here are 31 T cell receptor beta chains from one sample, sequenced in a study of T cells in localized non-small cell lung cancer. Data came from immunoSEQ multiplex PCR; TCRdb stores just in-frame clones and leaves some out. The repertoire holds around 26,000 clones, around nine tenths seen once, with around an eighth in the top ten. The source was peripheral blood, collected before any cancer treatment. All receptors come from a female donor over 55 with stage II squamous cell lung carcinoma.

The chain links TRBV5-1 to TRBJ2-7, with 13 bases matching TRBD2. In germline, CDR1 is SGHRS, CDR2 YFSETQ. There are 18 residues in the CDR3. J gave up 5 bases and V 2 bases, and 13 bases lay outside the gene matches. DNA of the CDR3: TGCGCCAGCAGCTTAACTAGCGGGGGGGCCGGAGGAAGCCACGAGCAGTACTTC. This codes for CASSLTSGGAGGSHEQYF.

This clone turned up a few times. CDR3 protein: CASQLYDGYTF. CDR3 in DNA: TGTGCCAGCCAGTTGTATGATGGCTACACCTTC. The chain employs TRBV28 and TRBJ1-2; D remains ambiguous. Trimming shortened V by 8 bases and J by 6 bases, and 10 bases separated the two germline ends. CDR1 is MDHEN and CDR2 is SYDVKM in the germline V gene. The CDR3 is made up of 11 amino acids.

V and J are TRBV19 and TRBJ1-3; D gene unclear. This CDR3 region has 13 residues. Germline values: CDR1 LNHDA, CDR2 SQIVND (reference sequence). V lost 5 bases and J 0 bases, leaving 5 bases between the germline ends. The CDR3 protein is CASSANSGNTIYF. CDR3 coding DNA: TGTGCCAGTAGTGCCAACTCTGGAAACACCATATATTTT.

The chain recombines TRBV11-3 with TRBJ2-3; 13 bases map to TRBD2. Trimming removed 5 bases from V and 4 bases from J; junction bases left unmatched: 3. Per germline, CDR1 SGHNT and CDR2 YENEEA. The CDR3 contains 15 residues. DNA for the CDR3: TGTGCCAGCAGCCCCGGACTAGCGGGGGCAGATACGCAGTATTTT. It encodes CASSPGLAGADTQYF.

V usage is TRBV6-1 and J usage is TRBJ2-2; D not resolved. The CDR3 is made up of 15 amino acids. V lost 2 bases to trimming and J lost 8 bases, with 15 bases between them. Looked up from germline, CDR1 is MNHNS and CDR2 is SASEGT. The CDR3 DNA reads TGTGCCAGCAGTGAATCCTCAGGACCCCGGGGGGAGCTGTTTTTT. Amino acid sequence: CASSESSGPRGELFF.

This chain uses TRBV7-2 with TRBJ1-5, with D hard to call. Germline CDR1 reads SGHTA; CDR2 reads FQGNSA. V was clipped by 5 bases and J by 3 bases, with 8 bases between them. CDR3 size: 13 residues. The CDR3: CASSEALNQPQHF. The CDR3 DNA is TGTGCCAGCAGCGAGGCCCTCAATCAGCCCCAGCATTTT.

This sequence joins TRBV2 and TRBJ1-2, with D tentatively TRBD1 (6 bases). Germline V gene sequence: CDR1 SNHLY, CDR2 FYNNEI. Trimming shortened V by 6 bases and J by 8 bases, and 13 bases separated the two germline ends. This CDR3 comprises 12 residues. The CDR3 DNA reads as TGTGCCAGCAGACAGGGTCAAGGCGGCTACACCTTC. It encodes CASRQGQGGYTF.

The gene calls are TRBV7-7 and TRBJ2-5; 7 bases align to TRBD2. Germline values: CDR1 SSHAT, CDR2 FNYEAQ (reference sequence). Trimming took 1 base from V and 2 from J; bases not matched to a gene: 4. The CDR3 loop spans 15 amino acids. CDR3 region: CASSLGGGRQETQYF. CDR3 nucleotide sequence: TGTGCCAGCAGCTTAGGGGGGGGACGGCAAGAGACCCAGTACTTC.

This sequence joins TRBV7-2 and TRBJ2-2; D is ambiguous. V dropped 1 base and J dropped 6 bases, with 6 bases sitting between them. Germline values: CDR1 SGHTA, CDR2 FQGNSA. The CDR3 contains 13 residues. The CDR3 DNA reads as TGTGCCAGCAGCTTAGAAGGTCCCGGGGAGCTGTTTTTT. Its protein is CASSLEGPGELFF.

The rearrangement uses TRBV30 and TRBJ1-2, with 9 bases aligning to TRBD1. CDR1 GTSNPN and CDR2 SVGIG come from the germline V gene (reference sequence). J was trimmed by 2 bases and V by 3 bases; bases with no gene match: 4. This CDR3 region has 14 residues. The CDR3: CAWRATGGNYGYTF. In DNA form, the CDR3 reads TGTGCCTGGAGAGCTACAGGGGGCAACTATGGCTACACCTTC.

The chain joins TRBV11-2 to TRBJ2-3, with D perhaps TRBD2 (5 bases). This CDR3 has 14 residues. Trimming cost V 3 bases and J 2 bases, with 9 bases left between them. Germline V gene data show CDR1 as SGHAT and CDR2 as FQNNGV. This CDR3 is CASSFEGHTDTQYF. CDR3 in DNA: TGTGCCAGCAGCTTCGAGGGTCACACAGATACGCAGTATTTT.

The chain links TRBV28 to TRBJ1-6; 11 positions match TRBD1. The CDR3 extends over 15 amino acids. The germline V gene has CDR1 MDHEN and CDR2 SYDVKM. V shed 4 bases and J 7 bases; nucleotides not matched to a gene: 3. This CDR3 is CASSSGQGDNSPLHF. For the CDR3, the DNA is TGTGCCAGCAGTTCGGGACAGGGGGACAATTCACCCCTCCACTTT.

The genes are TRBV10-1 and TRBJ2-7, with 9 bases that match TRBD1. The V segment lost 6 bases and the J segment 2 bases; nucleotides outside the gene matches: 8. CDR3 size: 15 residues. Per the germline V gene, CDR1 is WNHNN and CDR2 is SYGVQD (reference sequence). The CDR3 region is CASSSGTGPPYEQYF. CDR3 in DNA: TGCGCCAGCAGCTCCGGGACAGGGCCTCCCTACGAGCAGTACTTC.

The rearrangement links TRBV7-2 to TRBJ1-2, with D maybe TRBD1 (6 bases). Trimming pared 2 bases from V and 5 bases from J, leaving 12 bases between. Germline CDR1 is SGHTA and CDR2 is FQGNSA. CDR3 length equals 14 residues. This chain's CDR3 is CASSLNTGPYGYTF. CDR3 in DNA: TGTGCCAGCAGCTTAAATACAGGGCCGTATGGCTACACCTTC.

The rearrangement joins TRBV5-4 to TRBJ1-2, with D tentatively TRBD1 (5 bases). Trimming removed 0 bases from V and 3 bases from J, with 12 bases in between. The CDR3 contains 15 residues. CDR1 is SGHNT, CDR2 YYREEE, per germline (reference sequence). This CDR3 is CASSLAGRVDYGYTF. The CDR3 DNA is TGTGCCAGCAGCTTGGCAGGCAGGGTCGACTATGGCTACACCTTC.

The chain is built from TRBV6-5 and TRBJ2-1, with no clear D. This CDR3 contains 16 residues. Germline-derived CDR1 and CDR2 are MNHEY and SVGAGI. V was cut by 0 bases and J by 4 bases, with 13 bases left in between. CDR3 sequence reads: CASSYSWTNQYNEQFF. Here the CDR3 DNA reads TGTGCCAGCAGTTACTCTTGGACCAATCAATACAATGAGCAGTTCTTC.

This chain connects TRBV19 to TRBJ1-6; no reliable D call. V dropped 0 bases and J dropped 7 bases, with 7 bases sitting between them. This CDR3 is 14 amino acids long. CDR1 and CDR2 (germline): LNHDA, SQIVND (reference sequence). The CDR3 here is CASSIEVGNSPLHF. CDR3 nucleotide sequence: TGTGCCAGTAGTATAGAGGTCGGGAATTCACCCCTCCACTTT.

The J gene is TRBJ1-6, the V gene TRBV5-1, with D unresolved. Germline loops: CDR1 SGHRS, CDR2 YFSETQ. V was shortened by 0 bases and J by 8 bases, with 9 bases between the two germline ends. This CDR3 has 14 amino acids. CDR3 sequence reads: CASSLDGVDSPLHF. The CDR3 nucleotides are TGCGCCAGCAGCTTGGATGGGGTAGATTCACCCCTCCACTTT.

The rearrangement uses TRBV7-2 and TRBJ1-5, with a tentative D call TRBD1 (5 bases). Trimming took 2 bases from V and 5 from J, leaving 10 bases between them. In germline, CDR1 is SGHTA, CDR2 FQGNSA. The CDR3 extends over 14 amino acids. The CDR3 loop reads CASSLSGADQPQHF. The CDR3 DNA follows: TGTGCCAGCAGCTTAAGTGGGGCTGATCAGCCCCAGCATTTT.

The V gene is TRBV30, the J gene TRBJ1-1; TRBD1 might be the D (6 bases). Germline V gene data show CDR1 as GTSNPN and CDR2 as SVGIG (reference sequence). Between the trimmed V and J ends, which lost 4 bases and 5 bases, there was a span of 17 bases. This CDR3 spans 14 amino acids. The CDR3 coding sequence is TGTGCCTGGAAAGTGAGGGGGAGAGGGACTGAAGCTTTCTTT. It translates to CAWKVRGRGTEAFF. The whole variable domain, remainder taken from reference TRBV30 and TRBJ1-1, is SQTIHQWPATLVQPVGSPLSLECTVEGTSNPNLYWYRQAAGRGLQLLFYSVGIGQISSEVPQNLSASRPQDRQFILSSKKLLLSDSGFYLCAWKVRGRGTEAFFGQGTRLTVV.

CDR3 protein: CASSLRTSGGAHEQFF. The DNA for the CDR3 is TGTGCCAGCAGCTTAAGGACTAGCGGGGGGGCACATGAGCAGTTCTTC. V and J are TRBV7-2 and TRBJ2-1; 15 nucleotides agree with TRBD2. The CDR3 consists of 16 residues. Losses at the gene ends were 2 bases for V and 8 bases for J; bases not matched to a gene: 4. CDR1 SGHTA and CDR2 FQGNSA come from the germline V gene.

The V call is TRBV30, the J call TRBJ1-4; 8 bases align to TRBD1. This CDR3 is 15 amino acids long. Germline V gene lookup returns CDR1 GTSNPN and CDR2 SVGIG (reference sequence). The trim removed 3 bases at V and 8 bases at J, leaving 11 bases unmatched. As DNA, the CDR3 is TGTGCCTGGAGGAGCTCGACAGGGGTTACGGAAAAACTGTTTTTT. Translation: CAWRSSTGVTEKLFF.

The table lists this clone with a count of one. The chain links TRBV10-1 to TRBJ2-3; D is ambiguous. This CDR3 spans 12 amino acids. Germline-derived CDR1 and CDR2 are WNHNN and SYGVQD (reference sequence). Trimming cost V 5 bases and J 0 bases, with 3 bases left between them. DNA of the CDR3: TGCGCCAGCAGTTATAGCACAGATACGCAGTATTTT. Translated: CASSYSTDTQYF.

V gene TRBV19 combines with J gene TRBJ2-3; 10 bases are a match to TRBD2. With V trimmed by 4 bases and J by 4 bases, 17 bases remained unmatched. The CDR3 covers 19 residues. Looked up from germline, CDR1 is LNHDA and CDR2 is SQIVND (reference sequence). The CDR3 coding sequence is TGTGCCAGTAGTAACAAGGGGGACGGGATAGCGGGGGGCCCAGATACGCAGTATTTT. As protein: CASSNKGDGIAGGPDTQYF.

This rearrangement joins TRBV5-1 to TRBJ2-1; D ambiguous. The CDR3 length is 15 residues. Trimming took off 2 bases at V and 0 bases at J, with 9 bases between the two ends. The V gene's germline CDR1 is SGHRS and CDR2 YFSETQ. CDR3 in DNA: TGCGCCAGCAGCTTCGCACTGAGCTCCTACAATGAGCAGTTCTTC. It specifies CASSFALSSYNEQFF. The full variable domain, its missing parts supplied by reference TRBV5-1 and TRBJ2-1, is KAGVTQTPRYLIKTRGQQVTLSCSPISGHRSVSWYQQTPGQGLQFLFEYFSETQRNKGNFPGRFSGRQFSNSRSEMNVSTLELGDSALYLCASSFALSSYNEQFFGPGTRLTVL.

The chain carries TRBV30 and TRBJ2-7; D may be TRBD2 (6 bases). V was clipped by 3 bases and J by 3 bases, with 15 bases between them. CDR1 GTSNPN and CDR2 SVGIG come from the germline V gene (reference sequence). This CDR3 contains 14 residues. In DNA, the CDR3 is TGTGCCTGGAGCTATGGCGGGATAGGCTACGAGCAGTACTTC. Protein sequence: CAWSYGGIGYEQYF.

The chain couples TRBV5-1 to TRBJ2-3; a possible D gene is TRBD1 (6 bases). V was shortened by 5 bases and J by 4 bases, with 17 bases between the two germline ends. The CDR3 extends over 15 amino acids. The germline V gene has CDR1 SGHRS and CDR2 YFSETQ. The CDR3 nucleotides are TGCGCCAGCAGTATTGGGACATCCCTGGCAGATACGCAGTATTTT. Protein product: CASSIGTSLADTQYF. Combining the CDR3 with reference TRBV5-1 and TRBJ2-3 gives the whole variable domain KAGVTQTPRYLIKTRGQQVTLSCSPISGHRSVSWYQQTPGQGLQFLFEYFSETQRNKGNFPGRFSGRQFSNSRSEMNVSTLELGDSALYLCASSIGTSLADTQYFGPGTRLTVL.

The chain is built from TRBV14 and TRBJ2-7; 11 bases agree with TRBD2. Germline values: CDR1 SGHDN, CDR2 FVKESK. CDR3 size: 15 residues. J lost 6 bases, V lost 4 bases, and 8 bases had no gene match. The chain's CDR3 is CASSLIAGGPSEQYF. The CDR3 coding sequence is TGTGCCAGCAGCCTCATAGCGGGAGGGCCGAGCGAGCAGTACTTC.

V gene TRBV30 combines with J gene TRBJ1-2; TRBD1 might be the D (5 bases). Looked up from germline, CDR1 is GTSNPN and CDR2 is SVGIG (reference sequence). This CDR3 contains 15 residues. V dropped 1 base and J dropped 4 bases, with 16 bases sitting between them. CDR3 sequence (DNA): TGTGCCTGGAGTGGAAGGGGCTCGTTGTCCTATGGCTACACCTTC. Its protein product is CAWSGRGSLSYGYTF.

This sequence joins TRBV9 and TRBJ2-5, with 7 nucleotides matching TRBD2. With 0 bases clipped from V and 5 bases from J, the junction kept 16 bases outside the gene matches. Germline CDR1 is SGDLS and CDR2 is YYNGEE. This CDR3 is built from 18 residues. The CDR3 loop is CASSVEEGGRFKPETQYF. The CDR3 DNA reads TGTGCCAGCAGCGTAGAGGAGGGAGGGAGGTTCAAGCCGGAGACCCAGTACTTC. The full variable domain, in which reference TRBV9 and TRBJ2-5 provide the parts outside the CDR3, is DSGVTQTPKHLITATGQRVTLRCSPRSGDLSVYWYQQSLDQGLQFLIQYYNGEERAKGNILERFSAQQFPDLHSELNLSSLELGDSALYFCASSVEEGGRFKPETQYFGPGTRLLVL.

The chain joins TRBV19 to TRBJ1-4, with TRBD1 matching 7 bases. Germline CDR1 and CDR2: LNHDA and SQIVND (reference sequence). The V segment lost 4 bases and the J segment 4 bases; nucleotides outside the gene matches: 3. This CDR3 has 14 amino acids. The CDR3 region has the DNA TGTGCCAGTAGTACTGCAGGGGGTAATGAAAAACTGTTTTTT. Protein: CASSTAGGNEKLFF.